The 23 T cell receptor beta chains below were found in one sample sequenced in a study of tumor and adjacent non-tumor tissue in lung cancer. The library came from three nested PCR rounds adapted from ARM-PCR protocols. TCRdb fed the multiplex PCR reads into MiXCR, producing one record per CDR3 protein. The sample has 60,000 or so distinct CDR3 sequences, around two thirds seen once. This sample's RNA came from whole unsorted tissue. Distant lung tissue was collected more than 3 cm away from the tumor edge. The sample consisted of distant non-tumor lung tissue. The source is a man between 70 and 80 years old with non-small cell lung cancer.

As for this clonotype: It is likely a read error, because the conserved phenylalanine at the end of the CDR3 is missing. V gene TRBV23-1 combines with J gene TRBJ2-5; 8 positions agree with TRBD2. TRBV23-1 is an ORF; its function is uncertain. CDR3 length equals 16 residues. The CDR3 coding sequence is TGTGCCAGCTGTCCTCGCAGGAGCGGGGGCCAAGAGACCCAGTACCTC. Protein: CASCPRRSGGQETQYL.

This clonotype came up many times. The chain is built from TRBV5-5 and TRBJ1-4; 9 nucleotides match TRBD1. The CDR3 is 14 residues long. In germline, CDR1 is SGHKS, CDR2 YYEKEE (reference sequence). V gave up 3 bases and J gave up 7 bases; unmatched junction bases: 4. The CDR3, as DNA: TGTGCCAGCAGCTCCGGGACAGGGACTGAAAAACTGTTTTTT. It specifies CASSSGTGTEKLFF. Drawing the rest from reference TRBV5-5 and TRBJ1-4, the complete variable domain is DAGVTQSPTHLIKTRGQQVTLRCSPISGHKSVSWYQQVLGQGPQFIFQYYEKEERGRGNFPDRFSARQFPNYSSELNVNALLLGDSALYLCASSSGTGTEKLFFGSGTQLSVL.

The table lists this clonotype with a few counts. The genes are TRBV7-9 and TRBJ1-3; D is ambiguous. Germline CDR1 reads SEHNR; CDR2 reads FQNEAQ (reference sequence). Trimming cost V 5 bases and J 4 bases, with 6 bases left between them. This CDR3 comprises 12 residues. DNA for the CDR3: TGTGCCAGCAGCCCGGGGGGAAACACCATATATTTT. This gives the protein CASSPGGNTIYF.

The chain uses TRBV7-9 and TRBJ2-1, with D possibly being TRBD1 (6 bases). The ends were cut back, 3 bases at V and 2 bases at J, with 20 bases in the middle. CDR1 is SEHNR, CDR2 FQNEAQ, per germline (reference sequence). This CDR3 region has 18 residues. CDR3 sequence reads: CASSFPDQGIDTYNEQFF. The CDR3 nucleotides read TGTGCCAGCAGCTTCCCTGACCAGGGGATAGACACCTACAATGAGCAGTTCTTC.

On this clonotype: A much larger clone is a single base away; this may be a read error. The CDR3 DNA sequence: TGTGCCAGCAGATTGACGACCCGCACAGATACGCAGTATTTT. Residues: CASRLTTRTDTQYF. This chain connects TRBV5-4 to TRBJ2-3; D unresolved. Trimming took 5 bases from V and 1 from J, leaving 11 bases between them. Germline V lookup: CDR1 SGHNT, CDR2 YYREEE (reference sequence). The CDR3 runs to 14 residues.

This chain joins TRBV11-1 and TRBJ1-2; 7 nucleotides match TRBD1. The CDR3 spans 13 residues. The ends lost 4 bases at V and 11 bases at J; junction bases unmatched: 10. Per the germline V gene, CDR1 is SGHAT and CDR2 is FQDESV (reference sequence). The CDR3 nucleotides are TGTGCCAGCAGCTCAACAGGGGCTCTTGGTTACACCTTC. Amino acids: CASSSTGALGYTF.

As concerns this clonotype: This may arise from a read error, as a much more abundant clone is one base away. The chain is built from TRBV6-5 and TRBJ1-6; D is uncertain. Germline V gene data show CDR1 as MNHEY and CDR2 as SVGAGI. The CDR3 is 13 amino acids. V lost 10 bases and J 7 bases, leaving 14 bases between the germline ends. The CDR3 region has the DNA TGTGCCATCAAGGAGGGCGCCAATTCACCCCTCCACTTT. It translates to CAIKEGANSPLHF.

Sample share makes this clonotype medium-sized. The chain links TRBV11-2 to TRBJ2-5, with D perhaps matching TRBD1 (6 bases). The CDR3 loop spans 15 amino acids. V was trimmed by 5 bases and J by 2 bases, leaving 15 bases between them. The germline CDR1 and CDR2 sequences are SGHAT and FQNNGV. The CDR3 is CASSQQRTVQETQYF. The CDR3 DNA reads TGTGCCAGCAGCCAACAGCGGACAGTTCAAGAGACCCAGTACTTC.

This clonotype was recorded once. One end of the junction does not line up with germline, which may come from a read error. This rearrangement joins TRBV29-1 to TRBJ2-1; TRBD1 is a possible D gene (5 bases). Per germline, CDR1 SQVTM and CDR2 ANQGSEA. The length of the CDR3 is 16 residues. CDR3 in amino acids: CSLEVQGRRSYNEQFF. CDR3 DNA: TGCAGCCTTGAAGTTCAGGGCCGTCGCTCCTACAATGAGCAGTTCTTC.

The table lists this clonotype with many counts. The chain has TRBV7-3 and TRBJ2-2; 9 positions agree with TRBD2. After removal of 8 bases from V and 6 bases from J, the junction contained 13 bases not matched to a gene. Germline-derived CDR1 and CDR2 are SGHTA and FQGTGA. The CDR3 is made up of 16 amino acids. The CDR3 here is CASAPAGGGTSGELFF. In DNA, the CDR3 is TGTGCCAGCGCCCCCGCGGGAGGGGGGACGTCCGGGGAGCTGTTTTTT.

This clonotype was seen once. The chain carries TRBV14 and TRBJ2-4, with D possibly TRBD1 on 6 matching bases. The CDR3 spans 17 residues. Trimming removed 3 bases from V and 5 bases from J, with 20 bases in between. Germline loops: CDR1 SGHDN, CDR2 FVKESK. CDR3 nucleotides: TGTGCCAGCAGCCATACAGGGACATCTACTTTCCAAAACATTCAGTACTTC. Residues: CASSHTGTSTFQNIQYF.

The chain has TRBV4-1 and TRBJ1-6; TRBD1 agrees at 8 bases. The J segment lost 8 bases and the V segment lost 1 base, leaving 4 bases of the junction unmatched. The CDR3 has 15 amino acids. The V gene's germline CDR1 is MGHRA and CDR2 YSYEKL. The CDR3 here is CASSQGQGHYSPLHF. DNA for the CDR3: TGCGCCAGCAGCCAAGGACAGGGGCATTATTCACCCCTCCACTTT.

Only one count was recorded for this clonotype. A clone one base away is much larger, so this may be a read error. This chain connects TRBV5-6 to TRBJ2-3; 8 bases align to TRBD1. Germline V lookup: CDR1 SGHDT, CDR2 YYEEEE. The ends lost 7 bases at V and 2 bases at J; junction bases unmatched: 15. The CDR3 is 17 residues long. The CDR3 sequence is CASGISRQGFFTDTQYF. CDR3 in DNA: TGTGCCAGCGGCATTAGTCGACAGGGGTTTTTCACAGATACGCAGTATTTT.

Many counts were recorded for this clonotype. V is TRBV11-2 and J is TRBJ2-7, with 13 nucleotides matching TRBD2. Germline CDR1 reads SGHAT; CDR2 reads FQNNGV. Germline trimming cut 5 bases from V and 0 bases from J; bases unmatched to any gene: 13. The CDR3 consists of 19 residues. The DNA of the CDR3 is TGTGCCAGCAGCGCGCCCCCCGGGACTAGCGGGATATACTCCTACGAGCAGTACTTC. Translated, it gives CASSAPPGTSGIYSYEQYF.

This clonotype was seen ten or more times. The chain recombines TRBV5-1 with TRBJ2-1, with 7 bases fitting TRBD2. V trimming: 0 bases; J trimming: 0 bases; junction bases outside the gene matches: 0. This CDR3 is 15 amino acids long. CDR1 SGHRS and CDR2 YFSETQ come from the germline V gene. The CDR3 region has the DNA TGCGCCAGCAGCTTGGGCGGGAGCTCCTACAATGAGCAGTTCTTC. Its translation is CASSLGGSSYNEQFF.

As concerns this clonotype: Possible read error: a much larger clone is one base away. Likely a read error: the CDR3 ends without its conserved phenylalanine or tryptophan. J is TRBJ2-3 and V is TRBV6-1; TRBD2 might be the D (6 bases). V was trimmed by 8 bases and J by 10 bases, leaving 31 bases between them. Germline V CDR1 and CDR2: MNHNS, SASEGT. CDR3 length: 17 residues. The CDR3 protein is CASSATGLNAGSQAQYL. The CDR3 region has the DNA TGTGCCAGCTCAGCTACAGGACTAAACGCTGGTTCCCAAGCGCAGTATTTA.

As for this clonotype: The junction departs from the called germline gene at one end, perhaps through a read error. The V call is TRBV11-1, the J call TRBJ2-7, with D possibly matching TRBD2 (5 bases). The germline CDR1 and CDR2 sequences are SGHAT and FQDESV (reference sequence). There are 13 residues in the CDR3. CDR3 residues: CASSRRRHDEQYF. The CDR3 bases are TGTGCCAGCAGTCGAAGGAGGCATGACGAGCAGTACTTT.

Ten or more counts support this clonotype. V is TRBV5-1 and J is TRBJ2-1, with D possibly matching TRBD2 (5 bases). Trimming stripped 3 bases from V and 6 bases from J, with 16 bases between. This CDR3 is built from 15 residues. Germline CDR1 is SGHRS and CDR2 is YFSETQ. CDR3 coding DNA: TGCGCCAGCAGCTCCCTCGGAGAGGGTATCAATGAGCAGTTCTTC. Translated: CASSSLGEGINEQFF.

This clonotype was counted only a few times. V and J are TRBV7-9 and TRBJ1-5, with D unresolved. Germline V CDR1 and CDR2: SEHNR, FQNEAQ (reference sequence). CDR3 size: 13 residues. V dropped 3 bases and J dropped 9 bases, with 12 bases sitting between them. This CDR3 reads CASSLNSAWPQHF. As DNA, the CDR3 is TGTGCCAGCAGCTTGAATTCTGCGTGGCCCCAGCATTTT.

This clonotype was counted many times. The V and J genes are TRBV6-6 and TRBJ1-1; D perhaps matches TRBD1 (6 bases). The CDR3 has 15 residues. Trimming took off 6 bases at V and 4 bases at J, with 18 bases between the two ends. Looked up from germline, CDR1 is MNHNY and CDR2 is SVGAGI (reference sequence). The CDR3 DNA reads TGTGCCAGCAGCCCCCGCCACGGAGGGGGCACTGAAGCTTTCTTT. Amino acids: CASSPRHGGGTEAFF.

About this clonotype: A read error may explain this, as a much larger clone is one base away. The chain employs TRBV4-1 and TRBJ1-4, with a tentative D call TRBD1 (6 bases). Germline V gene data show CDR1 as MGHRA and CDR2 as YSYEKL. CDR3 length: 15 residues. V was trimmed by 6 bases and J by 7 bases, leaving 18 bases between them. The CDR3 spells CASRQIQGIGEKLFF. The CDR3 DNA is TGCGCCAGCAGACAGATACAGGGCATCGGTGAAAAACTGTTTTTT.

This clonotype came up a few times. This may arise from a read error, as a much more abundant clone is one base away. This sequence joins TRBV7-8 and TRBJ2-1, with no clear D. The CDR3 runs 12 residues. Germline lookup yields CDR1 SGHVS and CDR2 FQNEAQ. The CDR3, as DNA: TGTGCCAGCAGCCGACTCGACAATGAGCAGTTGTTC. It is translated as CASSRLDNEQLF.

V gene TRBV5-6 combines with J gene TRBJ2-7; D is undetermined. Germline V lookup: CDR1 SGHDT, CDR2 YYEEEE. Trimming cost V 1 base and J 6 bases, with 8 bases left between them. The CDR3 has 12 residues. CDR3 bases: TGTGCCAGCAGCTTGTTTAGTAGCGAGCAGTACTTC. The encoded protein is CASSLFSSEQYF.